The 15 T cell receptor beta chains below all came from one sample that was sequenced in a study of Ad26.COV2.S vaccination and SARS-CoV-2 variants. Only in-frame clones appear in the TCRdb table, and some are missing; sequencing was by immunoSEQ multiplex PCR. Of 350,000 to 500,000 clones listed, about nine tenths are singletons. The treatment is: 15 to 20 received Ad26.COV2.S at low or high dose, single or two shots; about five received placebo; per-sample allocation not given. Sampling was performed 63 days after the first vaccine or placebo injection. The sample in question was peripheral blood, obtained in a trial of Ad26.COV2.S vaccine versus placebo. The receptors here all came from a person aged 18-65 years who received the Ad26.COV2.S COVID-19 vaccine or a placebo.

This clone was recorded only once. The genes are TRBV3-1 (or the pseudogene TRBV3-2) and TRBJ2-5; 12 bases are shared with TRBD2. The CDR3 totals 18 residues. The V segment lost 1 base and the J segment 5 bases; nucleotides outside the gene matches: 11. CDR1 is LGHDT, CDR2 YNNKEL, per germline (reference sequence). This CDR3 is CASSQANPTSGRAETQYF. Written as DNA, the CDR3 is TGTGCCAGCAGCCAAGCCAACCCGACTAGCGGGAGAGCGGAGACCCAGTACTTC.

The chain is built from TRBV6-5 and TRBJ2-5, with TRBD1 matching 8 bases. The ends lost 5 bases at V and 5 bases at J; junction bases unmatched: 7. This CDR3 contains 14 residues. Germline CDR1 MNHEY, CDR2 SVGAGI. The CDR3 loop is CASSRTGPGETQYF. The CDR3 nucleotides read TGTGCCAGCAGTCGGACAGGGCCGGGGGAGACCCAGTACTTC.

This chain links TRBV3-1 (or the pseudogene TRBV3-2) with TRBJ1-1; D unresolved. CDR3 length: 11 residues. With 7 bases removed from V and 11 bases from J, the gap between germline ends came to 14 bases. Looked up from germline, CDR1 is LGHDT and CDR2 is YNNKEL (reference sequence). CDR3 residues: CASTGSGAAFF. CDR3 coding DNA: TGTGCCAGCACGGGCAGCGGTGCGGCTTTCTTT.

This chain uses TRBV7-2 with TRBJ1-5; D is possibly TRBD1 (6 bases). This CDR3 contains 15 residues. V was clipped by 5 bases and J by 5 bases, with 16 bases between them. The germline CDR1 and CDR2 sequences are SGHTA and FQGNSA. CDR3 DNA: TGTGCCAGCAGCCCCGTTGCCGCAGGGGATCAGCCCCAGCATTTT. Translated: CASSPVAAGDQPQHF.

This chain joins TRBV5-1 and TRBJ1-3; 7 positions agree with TRBD1. V gave up 5 bases and J gave up 3 bases; unmatched junction bases: 8. The germline V gene has CDR1 SGHRS and CDR2 YFSETQ. This CDR3 is built from 15 residues. Written as DNA, the CDR3 is TGCGCCAGCAGTCTCAGGGGGGGCGATGGAAACACCATATATTTT. It is translated as CASSLRGGDGNTIYF.

A few counts support this clone. The genes are TRBV5-1 and TRBJ1-6; the match to TRBD1 covers 7 bases. This CDR3 has 15 residues. Germline-derived CDR1 and CDR2 are SGHRS and YFSETQ. Trimming took 0 bases from V and 8 from J; bases not matched to a gene: 5. The CDR3 reads CASSLGQGGDSPLHF. CDR3 nucleotide sequence: TGCGCCAGCAGCTTGGGACAGGGCGGCGATTCACCCCTCCACTTT. The whole variable domain, filled in from reference TRBV5-1 and TRBJ1-6, reads KAGVTQTPRYLIKTRGQQVTLSCSPISGHRSVSWYQQTPGQGLQFLFEYFSETQRNKGNFPGRFSGRQFSNSRSEMNVSTLELGDSALYLCASSLGQGGDSPLHFGNGTRLTVT.

The chain has TRBV28 and TRBJ2-5, with a weak D call TRBD1 (6 bases). The germline CDR1 and CDR2 sequences are MDHEN and SYDVKM. The CDR3 is made up of 15 amino acids. Trimming removed 5 bases from V and 5 bases from J, with 18 bases in between. The CDR3 nucleotides are TGTGCCAGCAGTACAAGAACAGGGTACTGGGAGACCCAGTACTTC. Its protein product is CASSTRTGYWETQYF.

V is TRBV18 and J is TRBJ2-5; no clear D gene. V lost 3 bases to trimming and J lost 2 bases, with 13 bases between them. This CDR3 comprises 15 residues. CDR1 and CDR2 (germline): KGHSH, LQKENI. The CDR3 nucleotides read TGTGCCAGCTCACCCCCCTCTGGCGGTCAAGAGACCCAGTACTTC. It translates to CASSPPSGGQETQYF. Drawing the rest from reference TRBV18 and TRBJ2-5, the complete variable domain is NAGVMQNPRHLVRRRGQEARLRCSPMKGHSHVYWYRQLPEEGLKFMVYLQKENIIDESGMPKERFSAEFPKEGPSILRIQQVVRGDSAAYFCASSPPSGGQETQYFGPGTRLLVL.

This rearrangement joins TRBV7-2 to TRBJ2-1; a weak D match, TRBD1 (6 bases). Germline lookup yields CDR1 SGHTA and CDR2 FQGNSA. This CDR3 comprises 17 residues. V was shortened by 7 bases and J by 2 bases, with 21 bases between the two germline ends. This chain's CDR3 is CASKPGHDAFAYNEQFF. The CDR3, as DNA: TGTGCCAGCAAGCCGGGACACGATGCTTTTGCCTACAATGAGCAGTTCTTC.

J is TRBJ2-1 and V is TRBV7-3, with 9 bases aligning to TRBD2. Germline CDR1 is SGHTA and CDR2 is FQGTGA. The CDR3 sequence is 15 residues long. V lost 1 base and J lost 5; bases outside the gene matches: 3. CDR3 in amino acids: CASSLSGRADNEQFF. The CDR3 DNA sequence: TGTGCCAGCAGCTTAAGCGGGAGGGCCGACAATGAGCAGTTCTTC.

V usage is TRBV5-5 and J usage is TRBJ2-7, with TRBD1 as a possible D gene (5 bases). The CDR3 length is 15 residues. V dropped 0 bases and J dropped 1 base, with 11 bases sitting between them. Germline V gene sequence: CDR1 SGHKS, CDR2 YYEKEE (reference sequence). CDR3 in DNA: TGTGCCAGCAGCTTGGCCCGGCAGGGTTCCTACGAGCAGTACTTC. This translates into CASSLARQGSYEQYF.

V gene TRBV12-3 or TRBV12-4 combines with J gene TRBJ1-1; D not resolved. Trimming cost V 3 bases and J 4 bases, with 9 bases left between them. The CDR3 extends over 13 amino acids. The CDR3 sequence: CASSFPVGTEAFF. CDR3 in DNA: TGTGCCAGCAGTTTTCCGGTGGGCACTGAAGCTTTCTTT.

The V gene is TRBV27, the J gene TRBJ2-1; 8 positions match TRBD2. The germline CDR1 and CDR2 sequences are MNHEY and SMNVEV (reference sequence). CDR3 length equals 15 residues. With 6 bases clipped from V and 2 bases from J, the junction kept 6 bases outside the gene matches. The CDR3 DNA follows: TGTGCCAGCAGCCTTAGCGGGATACCCTACAATGAGCAGTTCTTC. This encodes CASSLSGIPYNEQFF.

The J gene is TRBJ2-3, the V gene TRBV29-1, with unresolved D. Trimming stripped 3 bases from V and 2 bases from J, with 6 bases between. This CDR3 contains 12 residues. Germline V lookup: CDR1 SQVTM, CDR2 ANQGSEA. CDR3 sequence: CSVEGYTDTQYF. The CDR3 DNA sequence: TGCAGCGTTGAGGGCTACACAGATACGCAGTATTTT.

The CDR3 loop is CASSEGDYGYTF. The CDR3 coding sequence is TGCGCCAGCAGTGAGGGAGACTATGGCTACACCTTC. The gene calls are TRBV10-2 and TRBJ1-2, with no clear D. V lost 2 bases, J lost 3 bases, and 4 bases lay in between. CDR1 is WSHSY and CDR2 is SAAADI in the germline V gene. The length of the CDR3 is 12 residues.